The present T cell receptor (beta chain) was sequenced within a study of T cells after yellow fever vaccination. Trimming shortened V by 0 bases and J by 4 bases, and 13 bases separated the two germline ends. CDR3 size: 14 residues. Germline values: CDR1 DFQATT, CDR2 SNEGSKA (reference sequence). Study-wide results and limits: It was a weaker secondary response, yet one that peaked faster, at day 5 versus 15.

This clonotype was observed a handful of times. Synthesis of TCR cDNA relied on 5'RACE template switching, which attached a universal primer site and UMIs. TCRdb reprocessed the 5' RACE reads with MiXCR, giving one entry per CDR3 protein. The sample includes about 94,000 distinct CDR3 sequences, 8% to 10% of them seen just once. The sequenced sample was CD8+ T cells not binding an NS4B(214-222) dextramer, sorted from PBMCs, obtained more than 13 days after the first yellow fever vaccination. The J gene is TRBJ2-7, the V gene TRBV20-1; maybe TRBD1 (6 bases). The sequence was obtained from a man younger than 35 who received the YFV17D yellow fever vaccine. The CDR3 loop reads CSARDNDRLYEQYV. DNA for the CDR3: TGCAGTGCTAGAGATAACGACAGGTTGTACGAGCAGTACGTC.